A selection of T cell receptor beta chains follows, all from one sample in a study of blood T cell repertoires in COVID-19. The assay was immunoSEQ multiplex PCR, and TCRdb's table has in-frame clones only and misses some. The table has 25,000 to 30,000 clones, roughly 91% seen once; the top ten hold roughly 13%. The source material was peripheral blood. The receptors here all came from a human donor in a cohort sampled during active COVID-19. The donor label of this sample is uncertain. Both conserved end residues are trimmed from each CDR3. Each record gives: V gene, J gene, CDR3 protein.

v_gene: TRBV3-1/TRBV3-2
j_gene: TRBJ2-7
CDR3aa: ASSQNEGTGGEQY

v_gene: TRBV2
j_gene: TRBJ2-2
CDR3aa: ASSVGQNTGELF

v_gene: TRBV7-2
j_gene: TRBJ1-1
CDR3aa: ASSLFTGPTEAF

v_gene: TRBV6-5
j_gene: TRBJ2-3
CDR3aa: ASSYSGTSTDTQY

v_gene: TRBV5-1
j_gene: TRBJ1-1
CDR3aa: ASSLAGVLGFPSTEAF

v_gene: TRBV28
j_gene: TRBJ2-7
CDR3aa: ASGRQHSYEQY

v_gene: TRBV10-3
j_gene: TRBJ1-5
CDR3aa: AISQGADQPQH

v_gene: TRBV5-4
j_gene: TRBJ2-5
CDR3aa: ASSRTSGGAETQY

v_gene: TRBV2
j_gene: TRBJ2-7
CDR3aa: ASTPGKGAYEQY

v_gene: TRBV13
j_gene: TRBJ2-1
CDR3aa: ASRPGTDEQF

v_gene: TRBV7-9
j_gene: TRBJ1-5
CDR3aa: ASSPGTDGAQH

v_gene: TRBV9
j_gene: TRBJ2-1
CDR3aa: ASSVEPGTGGNNEQF

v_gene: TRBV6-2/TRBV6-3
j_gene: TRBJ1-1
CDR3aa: ASSFTGANTEAF

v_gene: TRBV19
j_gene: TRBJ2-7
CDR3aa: ASSNLAGGPGLYEQY

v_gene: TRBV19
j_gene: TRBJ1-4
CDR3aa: ASSKGTDFKLF

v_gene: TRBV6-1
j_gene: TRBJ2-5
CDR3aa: ASSEGGWETQY

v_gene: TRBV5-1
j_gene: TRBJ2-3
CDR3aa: ASSLAAGSTDTQY

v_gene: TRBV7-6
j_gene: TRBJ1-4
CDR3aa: ASSPDLRGEKLF

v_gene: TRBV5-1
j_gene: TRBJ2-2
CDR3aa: ASSFTDSPRMAGELF

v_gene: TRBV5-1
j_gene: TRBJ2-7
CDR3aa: ASSPRTGGVFEQY

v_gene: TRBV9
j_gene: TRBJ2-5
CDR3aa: ASSVRAGKGETQY

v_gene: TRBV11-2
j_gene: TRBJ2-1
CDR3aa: ASSLSNEQF

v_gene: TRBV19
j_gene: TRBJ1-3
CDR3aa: ASSVTGAGGNTIY

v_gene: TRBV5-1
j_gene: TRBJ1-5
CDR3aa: ASSLNAATDSHSQPQH

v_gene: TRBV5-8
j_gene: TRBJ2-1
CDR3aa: ASSLEGKSYNEQF

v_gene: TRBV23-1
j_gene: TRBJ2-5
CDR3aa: ASSLPRRKGQGAKTQY

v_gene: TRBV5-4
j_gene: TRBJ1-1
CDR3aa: ASSPSATGMNTEAF

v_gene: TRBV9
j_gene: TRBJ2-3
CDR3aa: ASSVDASGGSSGDTQY

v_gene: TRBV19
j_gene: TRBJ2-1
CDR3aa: ASSPPLGDPYNEQF

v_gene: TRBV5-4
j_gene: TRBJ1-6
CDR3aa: ASSLPGQRNSPLH

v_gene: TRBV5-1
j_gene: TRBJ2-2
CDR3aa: ASSLEAENTGELF

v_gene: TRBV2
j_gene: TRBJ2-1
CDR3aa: ASNLAGPYNEQF

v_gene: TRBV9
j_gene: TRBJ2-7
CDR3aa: ASSPYPGYEQY

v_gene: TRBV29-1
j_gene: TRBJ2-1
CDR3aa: SVEIRPGGDNEQF

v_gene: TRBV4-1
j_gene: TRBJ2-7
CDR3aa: ASSQRTSGGREQY

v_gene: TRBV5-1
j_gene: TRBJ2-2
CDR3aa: ASSFNYEQGKAGELF

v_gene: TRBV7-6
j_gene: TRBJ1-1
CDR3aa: ASSSTQGANTEAF

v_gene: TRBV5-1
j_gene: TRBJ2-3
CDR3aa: ASSSIAGRAVDTQY

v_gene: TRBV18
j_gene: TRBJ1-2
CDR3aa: ASSPEVGSNYGYT

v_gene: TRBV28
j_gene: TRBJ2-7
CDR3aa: ASSFRGPRSYEQY